One sample yielded the 23 T cell receptor beta chains listed below, sequenced in a study of cytomegalovirus exposure and HLA in healthy donors. The PCR made use of 60 Vbeta and 13 Jbeta primers. Data came from immunoSEQ multiplex PCR; TCRdb stores just in-frame clones and leaves some out. The data hold some 150,000 clones, with roughly 78% observed a single time. The sample consisted of PBMCs. The receptors were sampled from a middle-aged man in good health and CMV-seronegative.

The rearrangement links TRBV18 to TRBJ2-2; 8 bases map to TRBD1. The CDR3 loop spans 15 amino acids. Germline-derived CDR1 and CDR2 are KGHSH and LQKENI. J lost 1 base, V lost 5 bases, and 3 bases had no gene match. In DNA, the CDR3 is TGTGCCAGCTCAGACGGACAGGGGAACACCGGGGAGCTGTTTTTT. This sequence encodes CASSDGQGNTGELFF.

The chain uses TRBV10-3 and TRBJ1-1; no reliable D call. This CDR3 spans 13 amino acids. From germline, CDR1 is ENHRY and CDR2 SYGVKD. V was pared by 7 bases and J by 1 base, with 10 bases between. CDR3 loop: CAIKSDTNTEAFF. The CDR3 DNA is TGTGCCATCAAAAGCGATACGAACACTGAAGCTTTCTTT.

The chain carries TRBV5-1 and TRBJ1-1; D might be TRBD1 (6 bases). The germline CDR1 and CDR2 sequences are SGHRS and YFSETQ. V shed 4 bases and J shed 1 base, with 11 bases lying between them. There are 14 residues in the CDR3. The CDR3 is CASSRDTGNTEAFF. DNA of the CDR3: TGCGCCAGCAGCCGGGACACGGGGAACACTGAAGCTTTCTTT. Complete variable domain (other parts from reference TRBV5-1 and TRBJ1-1): KAGVTQTPRYLIKTRGQQVTLSCSPISGHRSVSWYQQTPGQGLQFLFEYFSETQRNKGNFPGRFSGRQFSNSRSEMNVSTLELGDSALYLCASSRDTGNTEAFFGQGTRLTVV.

The V gene is TRBV7-8, the J gene TRBJ2-7; D is undetermined. The CDR3 covers 14 residues. Germline V gives CDR1 SGHVS, CDR2 FQNEAQ. Trimming removed 5 bases at V and 6 bases at J, with 17 bases between. This chain's CDR3 is CASSAYPVWSEQYF. Here the CDR3 DNA reads TGTGCCAGCAGCGCATATCCGGTCTGGTCCGAGCAGTACTTC.

This clone was seen only once. V and J are TRBV5-1 and TRBJ2-5, with 12 bases matching TRBD2. The J call may not be correct, given that the DNA end is closer to TRBJ2-7. CDR3 length: 15 amino acids. The germline V gene has CDR1 SGHRS and CDR2 YFSETQ. The CDR3 DNA sequence: TGCGCCAGCAGCTTCGGGACTAGCGGGCTCTACGAGCAGTACTTC. Its protein is CASSFGTSGLYEQYF.

Note on this clone: Relative to the germline gene, one junction end is altered; a read error may explain this. This chain uses TRBV19 with TRBJ2-6; D perhaps matches TRBD1 (5 bases). Germline V gene sequence: CDR1 LNHDA, CDR2 SQIVND (reference sequence). The CDR3 has 16 residues. CDR3 nucleotide sequence: TGTGCCAGTAGTATAGATTGGGGCTCTGGGGCCAACGGCCTGACTTTC. Translating it yields CASSIDWGSGANGLTF.

The CDR3 nucleotides read TGCGCCAGCAGCGACAGGGTCAGGAACATTCAGTACTTC. Protein product: CASSDRVRNIQYF. The genes are TRBV4-1 and TRBJ2-4; 7 bases map to TRBD1. Germline assignment: CDR1 MGHRA and CDR2 YSYEKL. CDR3 length equals 13 residues. Trimming removed 5 bases from V and 7 bases from J; junction bases left unmatched: 5.

This clone was recorded only once. The J gene is TRBJ2-2, the V gene TRBV5-5, with TRBD2 as a possible D gene (6 bases). The germline V gene has CDR1 SGHKS and CDR2 YYEKEE (reference sequence). This CDR3 spans 16 amino acids. The ends were cut back, 0 bases at V and 3 bases at J, with 12 bases in the middle. The DNA for the CDR3 is TGTGCCAGCAGCTTGGGGTTCAGGGAGGACACCGGGGAGCTGTTTTTT. It is translated as CASSLGFREDTGELFF.

This chain links TRBV6-5 with TRBJ2-7; perhaps TRBD2 as D (7 bases). Germline V gene lookup returns CDR1 MNHEY and CDR2 SVGAGI. The V end lost 6 bases, the J end lost 1 base, and 16 bases lay between the germline ends. The CDR3 is 15 residues long. This chain's CDR3 is CASRSGGAESYEQYF. The CDR3 DNA reads as TGTGCCAGCAGATCTGGGGGGGCGGAATCCTACGAGCAGTACTTC.

In DNA, the CDR3 is TGTGCCAGCAGGGGGGGTAGTCGGAGTGAGACCCAGTACTTC. Translated: CASRGGSRSETQYF. The V call is TRBV6-1, the J call TRBJ2-5, with D tentatively TRBD2 (6 bases). Trimming shortened V by 6 bases and J by 5 bases, and 16 bases separated the two germline ends. Germline V gives CDR1 MNHNS, CDR2 SASEGT. The CDR3 covers 14 residues.

V and J are TRBV7-2 and TRBJ2-2, with 7 nucleotides matching TRBD2. J gave up 13 bases and V 4 bases, and 9 bases lay outside the gene matches. Germline CDR1 SGHTA, CDR2 FQGNSA. The CDR3 sequence is 13 residues long. CDR3 coding DNA: TGTGCCAGCAGCTCCGGACTAGTTGGTGGGCTGTTTTTT. It is translated as CASSSGLVGGLFF.

This clone was counted only a few times. The chain carries TRBV2 and TRBJ2-1; D might be TRBD2 (6 bases). Germline V gene lookup returns CDR1 SNHLY and CDR2 FYNNEI. Trimming removed 8 bases at V and 7 bases at J, with 21 bases between. CDR3 length: 15 amino acids. The CDR3 DNA reads TGTGCCAGCGGGGGGTTCGTGGAGATACGGAATGAGCAGTTCTTC. This gives the protein CASGGFVEIRNEQFF.

Regarding this clone: A junction end diverges from the germline sequence, so it may reflect a read error. The chain joins TRBV4-2 to TRBJ2-7; 13 positions match TRBD2. Germline values: CDR1 LGHNA, CDR2 YNFKEQ. The CDR3 loop spans 17 amino acids. The CDR3 sequence is CASSPHGLAGVPTGLDF. In DNA form, the CDR3 reads TGTGCCAGCAGCCCCCACGGACTAGCGGGAGTCCCTACGGGCCTGGACTTC.

The rearrangement joins TRBV6-5 to TRBJ2-2, with 13 bases matching TRBD2. Trimming cost V 11 bases and J 0 bases; bases outside gene matches: 3. Per germline, CDR1 MNHEY and CDR2 SVGAGI. CDR3 length: 15 amino acids. For the CDR3, the DNA is TGTGCCGCGGGACTAGCGGGACCGAACACCGGGGAGCTGTTTTTT. This gives the protein CAAGLAGPNTGELFF.

V and J are TRBV5-1 and TRBJ1-4; D uncertain. The CDR3 contains 15 residues. Germline-derived CDR1 and CDR2 are SGHRS and YFSETQ. V was cut by 0 bases and J by 0 bases, with 6 bases left in between. The CDR3 bases are TGCGCCAGCAGCTTGGCGTCTGCAACTAATGAAAAACTGTTTTTT. This translates into CASSLASATNEKLFF.

V is TRBV2 and J is TRBJ2-3, with 9 bases lining up with TRBD1. Germline V gene data show CDR1 as SNHLY and CDR2 as FYNNEI. The trim removed 5 bases at V and 3 bases at J, leaving 3 bases unmatched. The CDR3 has 14 residues. CDR3 DNA sequence: TGTGCCAGCAGTCTGACAGGGGGTACAGATACGCAGTATTTT. This sequence encodes CASSLTGGTDTQYF. Variable domain in full (rest from reference TRBV2 and TRBJ2-3): EPEVTQTPSHQVTQMGQEVILRCVPISNHLYFYWYRQILGQKVEFLVSFYNNEISEKSEIFDDQFSVERPDGSNFTLKIRSTKLEDSAMYFCASSLTGGTDTQYFGPGTRLTVL.

This rearrangement joins TRBV19 to TRBJ2-7; possible D gene TRBD1, 5 bases. The CDR3 loop spans 13 amino acids. Germline V lookup: CDR1 LNHDA, CDR2 SQIVND (reference sequence). V was trimmed by 7 bases and J by 5 bases, leaving 15 bases between them. The CDR3 nucleotides are TGTGCCAGTACCGATAGTTGGGGCCACGAGCAGTACTTC. Translation gives CASTDSWGHEQYF.

The V gene is TRBV7-9, the J gene TRBJ2-2; the match to TRBD2 covers 10 bases. The CDR3 runs 16 residues. V dropped 3 bases and J dropped 7; count of bases not matched to a gene: 8. In germline, CDR1 is SEHNR, CDR2 FQNEAQ (reference sequence). In DNA, the CDR3 is TGTGCCAGCAGCTTTGGGCTAGCGGGAGCCCACGGGGAGCTGTTTTTT. Its translation is CASSFGLAGAHGELFF.

As for this clone: One end of the junction varies from germline; a read error may be responsible. This chain uses TRBV6-1 with TRBJ2-6, with 14 bases that match TRBD2. CDR1 is MNHNS and CDR2 is SASEGT in the germline V gene. This CDR3 is 20 amino acids long. CDR3 DNA: TGTGCCAGCAGTGAAGTGGGACTAGCGGGAGCCTACTCTGGGGCCAACGGCCTGACTTTC. Amino acid sequence: CASSEVGLAGAYSGANGLTF.

V and J are TRBV27 and TRBJ2-5, with D possibly being TRBD1 (6 bases). The germline V gene has CDR1 MNHEY and CDR2 SMNVEV (reference sequence). CDR3 length: 14 amino acids. Trimming took off 8 bases at V and 4 bases at J, with 17 bases between the two ends. CDR3 bases: TGTGCCAGCTCGCGGACAGCTGGGCGAGAGACCCAGTACTTC. The encoded protein is CASSRTAGRETQYF.

The genes are TRBV2 and TRBJ2-5, with 8 nucleotides matching TRBD2. V was clipped by 1 base and J by 4 bases; unmatched bases: 5. Germline assignment: CDR1 SNHLY and CDR2 FYNNEI. This CDR3 comprises 15 residues. The CDR3 DNA reads TGTGCCAGCAGTGAAGGGAGCGGGAGCGGAGAGACCCAGTACTTC. It specifies CASSEGSGSGETQYF.

The rearrangement joins TRBV7-9 to TRBJ1-1; TRBD1 aligns across 8 bases. This CDR3 has 15 amino acids. Trimming took 5 bases from V and 5 from J; bases not matched to a gene: 10. Per germline, CDR1 SEHNR and CDR2 FQNEAQ (reference sequence). The CDR3 nucleotides are TGTGCCAGCAGCCAGCATCTCAGGGGGCCGACTGAAGCTTTCTTT. It encodes CASSQHLRGPTEAFF. The full variable domain, with the rest looked up from reference TRBV7-9 and TRBJ1-1, is DTGVSQNPRHKITKRGQNVTFRCDPISEHNRLYWYRQTLGQGPEFLTYFQNEAQLEKSRLLSDRFSAERPKGSFSTLEIQRTEQGDSAMYLCASSQHLRGPTEAFFGQGTRLTVV.

The chain recombines TRBV19 with TRBJ1-4; D gene unclear. Trimming took 5 bases from V and 0 from J, leaving 19 bases between them. CDR1 is LNHDA, CDR2 SQIVND, per germline (reference sequence). The CDR3 is 18 amino acids. The CDR3 coding sequence is TGTGCCAGTAGTGCCGGGAGGCAAGCGGTTGCAACTAATGAAAAACTGTTTTTT. It codes for CASSAGRQAVATNEKLFF.